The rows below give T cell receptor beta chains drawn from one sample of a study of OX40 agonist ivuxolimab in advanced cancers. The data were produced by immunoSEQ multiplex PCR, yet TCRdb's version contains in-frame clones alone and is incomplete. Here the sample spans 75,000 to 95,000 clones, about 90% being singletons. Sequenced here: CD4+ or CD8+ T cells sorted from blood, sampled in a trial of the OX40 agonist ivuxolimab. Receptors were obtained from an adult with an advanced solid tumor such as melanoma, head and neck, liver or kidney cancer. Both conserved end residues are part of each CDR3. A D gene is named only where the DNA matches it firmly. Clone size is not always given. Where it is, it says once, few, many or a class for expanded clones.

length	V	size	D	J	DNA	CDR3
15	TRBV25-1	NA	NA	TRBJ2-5	TGTGCCAGCAGTGAATATGACAGCATTCAAGAGACCCAGTACTTC	CASSEYDSIQETQYF
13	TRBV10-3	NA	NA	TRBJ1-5	TGTGCCATCAGTCGGGAGGAGAATCAGCCCCAGCATTTT	CAISREENQPQHF
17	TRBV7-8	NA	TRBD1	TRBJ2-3	TGTGCCAGCAGCTTATCTCGTGGGAACAGGGGGCGAGATACGCAGTATTTT	CASSLSRGNRGRDTQYF
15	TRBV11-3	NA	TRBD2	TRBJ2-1	TGTGCCAGCAGCTTAGTGGGCAGACTAGCCCCCCACCAGTTCTTC	CASSLVGRLAPHQFF
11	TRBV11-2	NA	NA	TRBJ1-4	TGTGCCAGCAGCTTAGGGGTGACACTGTTTTTT	CASSLGVTLFF
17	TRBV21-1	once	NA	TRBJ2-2	TGTGCCAGCAGCAAAGCGCTTTGGCAGAATAACACCGGGGAGCTGTTTTTT	CASSKALWQNNTGELFF
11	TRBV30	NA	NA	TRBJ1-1	TGTGCCTGGAGTAGGCAGGCCATTGCTTTCTTT	CAWSRQAIAFF
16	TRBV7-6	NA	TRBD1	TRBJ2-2	TGTGCCAGCAGCCAAAGGGGACAGGGCATGCCCGGGGAGCTGTTTTTT	CASSQRGQGMPGELFF
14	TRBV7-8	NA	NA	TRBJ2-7	TGTGCCAGCAGCTTCAGTTGGACCTTGGGCGAGCAGTACTTC	CASSFSWTLGEQYF
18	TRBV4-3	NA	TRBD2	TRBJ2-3	TGCGCCAGCAGCCAAGCTCCGTCGGCGGGAGGTTGGGCAGATACGCAGTATTTT	CASSQAPSAGGWADTQYF
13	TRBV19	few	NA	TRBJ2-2	TGTGCCAGTAGTATAGGACTAACCGGGGAGCTGTTTTTT	CASSIGLTGELFF
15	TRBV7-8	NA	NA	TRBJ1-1	TGTGCCAGCAGCTTAGTGGTGTGGGTGAACACTGAAGCTTTCTTT	CASSLVVWVNTEAFF
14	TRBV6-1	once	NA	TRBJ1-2	TGTGCCAGCACCAGAGCGGTGGGAGACTATGGCTACACCTTC	CASTRAVGDYGYTF
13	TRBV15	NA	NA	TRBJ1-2	TGTGCCACCAGCCTTCAGCTTAAGGATGGCTACACCTTC	CATSLQLKDGYTF
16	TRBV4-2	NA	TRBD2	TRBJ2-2	TGTGCCAGCAGCCAAGGGACTAGCGGAGTCTCCGGGGAGCTGTTTTTT	CASSQGTSGVSGELFF
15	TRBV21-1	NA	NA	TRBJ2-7	TGTGCCAGCGCCTTAGGGGACAGGGGGCTTTTCGAGCAGTACTTC	CASALGDRGLFEQYF
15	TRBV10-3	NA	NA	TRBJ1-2	TGTGCCATCAGTGAGTCGGGTCAGGGGATCTATGGCTACACCTTC	CAISESGQGIYGYTF
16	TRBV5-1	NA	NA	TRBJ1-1	TGCGCCAGCAGCTTGCTCCAACCAGGGGAGAACACTGAAGCTTTCTTT	CASSLLQPGENTEAFF
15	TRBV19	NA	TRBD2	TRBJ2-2	TGTGCCACCGCCTGGGGGGGTGCGAACACCGGGGAGCTGTTTTTT	CATAWGGANTGELFF
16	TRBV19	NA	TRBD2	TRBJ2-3	TGTGCCAGTAGCTCATCGGGGGGGGATAGCACAGATACGCAGTATTTT	CASSSSGGDSTDTQYF
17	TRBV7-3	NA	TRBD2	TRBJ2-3	TGTGCCAGCAGCTTCACCGCTAGCGGGAGAGGGGCAGATACGCAGTATTTT	CASSFTASGRGADTQYF
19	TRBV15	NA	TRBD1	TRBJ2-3	TGTGCCACCAGCAGATATCCTGGACAGGGGAAGGGTAGCACAGATACGCAGTATTTT	CATSRYPGQGKGSTDTQYF
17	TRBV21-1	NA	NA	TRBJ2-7	TGTGCCAGCAGCAAGGGACGATTTCGGGATAACGCACACGAGCAGTACTTC	CASSKGRFRDNAHEQYF
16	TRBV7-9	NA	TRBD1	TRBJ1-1	TGTGCCAGCAGCCGCCTGGACAGGTTTCGAGACACTGAAGCTTTCTTT	CASSRLDRFRDTEAFF
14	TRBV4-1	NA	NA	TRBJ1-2	TGCGCCAGCAGCCAAGGTCAAAGTTTCGGTGGCTACACCTTC	CASSQGQSFGGYTF
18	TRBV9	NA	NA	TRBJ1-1	TGTGCCAGCAGCGTAGTGGGGCCCCCGGGACCGCTGAACACTGAAGCTTTCTTT	CASSVVGPPGPLNTEAFF
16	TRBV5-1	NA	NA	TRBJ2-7	TGCGCCAGCAGCTCAGCACGACAGGTCGACTCCTACGAGCAGTACTTC	CASSSARQVDSYEQYF
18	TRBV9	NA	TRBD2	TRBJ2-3	TGTGCCAGCAGCCCGAGAGGAGCTAGCGGGGGATACACAGATACGCAGTATTTT	CASSPRGASGGYTDTQYF
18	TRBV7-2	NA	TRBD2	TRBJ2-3	TGTGCCAGCAGCCTCCTCGGACTAGCGGGAGGAATAACAGATACGCAGTATTTT	CASSLLGLAGGITDTQYF
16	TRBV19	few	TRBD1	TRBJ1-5	TGTGCCAGTAGTACCGTGGACAGGGGGGGCAATCAGCCCCAGCATTTT	CASSTVDRGGNQPQHF
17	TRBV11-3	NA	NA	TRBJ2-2	TGTGCCAGCAGCTTAGGTCCCGGGGGAGCCACCACCGGGGAGCTGTTTTTT	CASSLGPGGATTGELFF
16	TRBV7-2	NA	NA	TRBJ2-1	TGTGCCAGCAGCCGCTCCTCATTAGGCTCCTACAATGAGCAGTTCTTC	CASSRSSLGSYNEQFF
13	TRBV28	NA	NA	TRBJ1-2	TGTGCCAGCAGTTTCGGGGATGGATATGGCTACACCTTC	CASSFGDGYGYTF
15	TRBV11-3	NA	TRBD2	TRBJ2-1	TGTGCCAGCAGCTCCCGGACTAGCTCCTACAATGAGCAGTTCTTC	CASSSRTSSYNEQFF
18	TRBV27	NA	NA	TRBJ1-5	TGTGCCAGCAGTTTATATAGTTTGGGGGCAAATAGCAATCAGCCCCAGCATTTT	CASSLYSLGANSNQPQHF
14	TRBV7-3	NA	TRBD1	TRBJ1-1	TGTGCCAGCAGCTTCGGACAGGCGAACACTGAAGCTTTCTTT	CASSFGQANTEAFF
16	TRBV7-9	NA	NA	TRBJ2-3	TGTGCCAGCAGCTTAGTTGCTAGCTCAAGCACAGATACGCAGTATTTT	CASSLVASSSTDTQYF
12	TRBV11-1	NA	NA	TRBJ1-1	TGTGCCAGCAGCCCCACCTACACTGAAGCTTTCTTT	CASSPTYTEAFF
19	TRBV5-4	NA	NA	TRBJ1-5	TGTGCCAGCAGCTTATCCCTTGCAACAGGGTCGTATAGCAATCAGCCCCAGCATTTT	CASSLSLATGSYSNQPQHF
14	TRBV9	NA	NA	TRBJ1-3	TGTGCCAGCAGCGTCTCGGACTTTGGAAACACCATATATTTT	CASSVSDFGNTIYF
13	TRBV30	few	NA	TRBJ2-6	TGTGCCTGGGGGGCTTCTGGGGCCAACGTCCTGACTTTC	CAWGASGANVLTF
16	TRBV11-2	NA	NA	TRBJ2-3	TGTGCCAGCAGCTTAGGCGTCGGGGGGCTGGCGGATACGCAGTATTTT	CASSLGVGGLADTQYF
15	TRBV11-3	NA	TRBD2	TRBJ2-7	TGTGCCAGCAGCTCTCGATCGGGGAGGGGTTACGAGCAGTACTTC	CASSSRSGRGYEQYF
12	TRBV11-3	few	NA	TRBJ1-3	TGTGCCAGCAGCGCCAGGGGAAACACCATATATTTT	CASSARGNTIYF